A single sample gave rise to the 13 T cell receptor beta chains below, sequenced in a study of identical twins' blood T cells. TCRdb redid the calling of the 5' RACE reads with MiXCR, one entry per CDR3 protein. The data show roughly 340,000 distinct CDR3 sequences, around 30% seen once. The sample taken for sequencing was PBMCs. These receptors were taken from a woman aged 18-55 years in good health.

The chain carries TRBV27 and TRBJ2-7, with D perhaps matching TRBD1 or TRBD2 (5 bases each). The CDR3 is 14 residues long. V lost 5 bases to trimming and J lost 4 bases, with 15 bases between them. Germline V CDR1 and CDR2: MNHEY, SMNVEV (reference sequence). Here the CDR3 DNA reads TGTGCCAGCAGTATTGGGGTTGGGGGATACGAGCAGTACTTC. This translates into CASSIGVGGYEQYF.

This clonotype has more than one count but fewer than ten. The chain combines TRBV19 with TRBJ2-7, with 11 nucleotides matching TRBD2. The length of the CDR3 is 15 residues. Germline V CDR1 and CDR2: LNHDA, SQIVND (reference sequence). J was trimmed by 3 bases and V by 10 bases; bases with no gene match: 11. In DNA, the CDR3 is TGTGCCACGAGCCCCCAACTAGCGGGGGTCTACGAGCAGTACTTC. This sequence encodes CATSPQLAGVYEQYF.

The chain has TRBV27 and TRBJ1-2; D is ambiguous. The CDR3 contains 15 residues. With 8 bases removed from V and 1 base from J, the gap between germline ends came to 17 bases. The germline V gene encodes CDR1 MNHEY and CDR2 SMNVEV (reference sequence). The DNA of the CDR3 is TGTGCCAGCTGCCCTTACCCCGGCAGTAACTATGGCTACACCTTC. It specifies CASCPYPGSNYGYTF.

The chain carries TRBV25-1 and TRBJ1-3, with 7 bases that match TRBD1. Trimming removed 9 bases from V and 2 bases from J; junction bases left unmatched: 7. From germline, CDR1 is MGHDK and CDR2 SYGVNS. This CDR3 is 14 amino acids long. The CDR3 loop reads CASSRGVTGNTIYF. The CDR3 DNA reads TGTGCCAGTAGCAGGGGGGTCACTGGAAACACCATATATTTT.

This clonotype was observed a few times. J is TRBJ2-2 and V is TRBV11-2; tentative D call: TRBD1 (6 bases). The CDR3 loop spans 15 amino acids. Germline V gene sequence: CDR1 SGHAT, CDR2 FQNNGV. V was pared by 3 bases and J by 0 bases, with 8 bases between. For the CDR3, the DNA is TGTGCCAGCAGCTTCAGACAGGCGAACACCGGGGAGCTGTTTTTT. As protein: CASSFRQANTGELFF.

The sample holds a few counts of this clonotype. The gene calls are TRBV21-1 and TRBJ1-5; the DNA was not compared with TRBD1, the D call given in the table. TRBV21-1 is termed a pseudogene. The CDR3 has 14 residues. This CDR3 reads CASIPGMCNQPQHF. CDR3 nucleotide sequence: TGTGCCAGCATTCCAGGGATGTGCAATCAGCCCCAGCATTTT.

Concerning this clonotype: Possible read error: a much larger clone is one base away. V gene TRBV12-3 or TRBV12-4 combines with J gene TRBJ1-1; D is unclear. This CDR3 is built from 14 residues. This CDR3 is CVSSLRIGRTEAFF. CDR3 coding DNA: TGTGTCAGCAGTTTAAGGATCGGCCGTACTGAAGCTTTCTTT.

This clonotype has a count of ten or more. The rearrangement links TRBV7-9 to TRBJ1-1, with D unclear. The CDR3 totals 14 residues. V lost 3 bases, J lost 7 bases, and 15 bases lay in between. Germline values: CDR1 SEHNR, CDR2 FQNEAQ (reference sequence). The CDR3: CASSFLGRTDEAFF. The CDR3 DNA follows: TGTGCCAGCAGCTTTTTGGGCAGGACGGATGAAGCTTTCTTT. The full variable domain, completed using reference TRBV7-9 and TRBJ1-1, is DTGVSQNPRHKITKRGQNVTFRCDPISEHNRLYWYRQTLGQGPEFLTYFQNEAQLEKSRLLSDRFSAERPKGSFSTLEIQRTEQGDSAMYLCASSFLGRTDEAFFGQGTRLTVV.

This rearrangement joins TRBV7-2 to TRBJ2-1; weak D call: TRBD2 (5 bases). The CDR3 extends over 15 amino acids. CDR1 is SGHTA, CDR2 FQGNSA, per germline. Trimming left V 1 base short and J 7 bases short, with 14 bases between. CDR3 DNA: TGTGCCAGCAGCTTAGAACGGCTAGCTAGGAATGAGCAGTTCTTC. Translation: CASSLERLARNEQFF.

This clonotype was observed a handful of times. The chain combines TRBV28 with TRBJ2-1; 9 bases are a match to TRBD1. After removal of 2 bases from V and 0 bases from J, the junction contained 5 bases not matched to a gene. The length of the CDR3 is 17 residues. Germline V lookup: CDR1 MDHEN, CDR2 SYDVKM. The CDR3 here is CASSLGTGSNSYNEQFF. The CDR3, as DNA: TGTGCCAGCAGTTTAGGGACAGGGTCGAACTCCTACAATGAGCAGTTCTTC.

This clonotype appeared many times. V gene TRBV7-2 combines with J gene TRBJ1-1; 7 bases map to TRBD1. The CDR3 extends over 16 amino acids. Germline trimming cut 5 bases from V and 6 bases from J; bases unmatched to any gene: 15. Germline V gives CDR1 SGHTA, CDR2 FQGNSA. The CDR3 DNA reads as TGTGCCAGCAGCCTGGACCGGGACAGAACATTTGCTGAAGCTTTCTTT. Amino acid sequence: CASSLDRDRTFAEAFF. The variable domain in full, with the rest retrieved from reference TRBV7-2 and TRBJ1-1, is GAGVSQSPSNKVTEKGKDVELRCDPISGHTALYWYRQSLGQGLEFLIYFQGNSAPDKSGLPSDRFSAERTGGSVSTLTIQRTQQEDSAVYLCASSLDRDRTFAEAFFGQGTRLTVV.

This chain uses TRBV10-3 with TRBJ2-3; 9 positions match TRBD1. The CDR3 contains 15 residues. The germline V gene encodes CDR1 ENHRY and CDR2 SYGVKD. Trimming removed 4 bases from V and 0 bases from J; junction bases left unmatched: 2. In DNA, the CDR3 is TGTGCCATCAGTGCTGACAGGGGGAGCACAGATACGCAGTATTTT. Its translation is CAISADRGSTDTQYF.

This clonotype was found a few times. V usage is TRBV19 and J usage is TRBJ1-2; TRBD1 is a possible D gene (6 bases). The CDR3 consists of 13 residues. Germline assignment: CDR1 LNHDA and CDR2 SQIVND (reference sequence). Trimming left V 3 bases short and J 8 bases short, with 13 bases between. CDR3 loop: CASSISLGGGYTF. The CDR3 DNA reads TGTGCCAGTAGTATCTCCCTCGGGGGCGGCTACACCTTC.